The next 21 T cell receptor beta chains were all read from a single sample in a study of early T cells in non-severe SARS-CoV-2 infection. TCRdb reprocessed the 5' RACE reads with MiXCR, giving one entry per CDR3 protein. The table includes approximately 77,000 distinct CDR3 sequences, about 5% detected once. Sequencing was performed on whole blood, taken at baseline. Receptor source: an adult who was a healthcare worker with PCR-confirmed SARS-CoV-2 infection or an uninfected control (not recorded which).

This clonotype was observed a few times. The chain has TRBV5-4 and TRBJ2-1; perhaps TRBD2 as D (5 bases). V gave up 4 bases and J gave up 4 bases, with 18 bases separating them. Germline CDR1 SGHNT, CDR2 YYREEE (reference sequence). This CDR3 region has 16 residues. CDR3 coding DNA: TGTGCCAGCAGCCCGCCCTTGGGAGTGTCGTACAATGAGCAGTTCTTC. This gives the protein CASSPPLGVSYNEQFF.

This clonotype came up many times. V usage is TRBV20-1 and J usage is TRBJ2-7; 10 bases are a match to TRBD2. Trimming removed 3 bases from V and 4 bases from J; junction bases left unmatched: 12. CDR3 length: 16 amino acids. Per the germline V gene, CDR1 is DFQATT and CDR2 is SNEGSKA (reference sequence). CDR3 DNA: TGCAGTGCTAGGTACCCAGCGGGAGGGGCTTGGTACGAGCAGTACTTC. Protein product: CSARYPAGGAWYEQYF.

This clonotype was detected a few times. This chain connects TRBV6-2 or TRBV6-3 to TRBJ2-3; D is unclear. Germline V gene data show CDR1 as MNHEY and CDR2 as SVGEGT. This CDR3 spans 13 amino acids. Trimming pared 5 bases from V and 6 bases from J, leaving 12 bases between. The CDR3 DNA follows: TGTGCCAGCAGTCCCCTTCGAACGGATACGCAGTATTTT. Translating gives CASSPLRTDTQYF.

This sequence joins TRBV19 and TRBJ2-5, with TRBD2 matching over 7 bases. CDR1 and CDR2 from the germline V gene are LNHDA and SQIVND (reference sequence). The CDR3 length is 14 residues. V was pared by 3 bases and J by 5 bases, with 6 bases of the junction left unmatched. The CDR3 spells CASSIPPGRETQYF. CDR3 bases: TGTGCCAGTAGTATTCCCCCCGGGAGGGAGACCCAGTACTTC. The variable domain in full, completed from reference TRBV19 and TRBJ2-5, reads DGGITQSPKYLFRKEGQNVTLSCEQNLNHDAMYWYRQDPGQGLRLIYYSQIVNDFQKGDIAEGYSVSREKKESFPLTVTSAQKNPTAFYLCASSIPPGRETQYFGPGTRLLVL.

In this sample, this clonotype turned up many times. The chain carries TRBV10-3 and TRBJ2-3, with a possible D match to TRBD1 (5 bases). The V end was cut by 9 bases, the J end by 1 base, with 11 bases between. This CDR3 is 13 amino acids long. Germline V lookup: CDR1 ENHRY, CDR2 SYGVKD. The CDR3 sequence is CAILGAGTDTQYF. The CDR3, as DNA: TGTGCCATTCTTGGGGCGGGCACAGATACGCAGTATTTT.

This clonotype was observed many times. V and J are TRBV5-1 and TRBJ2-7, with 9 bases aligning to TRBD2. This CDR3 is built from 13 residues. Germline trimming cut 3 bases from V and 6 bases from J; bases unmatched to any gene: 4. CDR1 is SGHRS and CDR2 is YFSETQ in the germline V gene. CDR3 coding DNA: TGCGCCAGCAGCTCAGGGACTAGCACCGAGCAGTACTTC. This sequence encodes CASSSGTSTEQYF.

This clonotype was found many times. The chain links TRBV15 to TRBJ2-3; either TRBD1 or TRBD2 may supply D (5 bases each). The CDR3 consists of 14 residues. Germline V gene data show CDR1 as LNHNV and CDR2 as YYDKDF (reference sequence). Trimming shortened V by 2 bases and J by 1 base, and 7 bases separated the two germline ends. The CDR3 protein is CATSRQGGTDTQYF. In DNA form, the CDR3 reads TGTGCCACCAGCAGACAGGGAGGCACAGATACGCAGTATTTT.

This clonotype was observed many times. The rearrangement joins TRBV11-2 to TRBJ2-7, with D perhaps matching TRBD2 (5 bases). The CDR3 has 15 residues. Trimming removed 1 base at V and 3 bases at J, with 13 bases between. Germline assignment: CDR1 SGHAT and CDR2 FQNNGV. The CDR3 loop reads CASSLVSQRFYEQYF. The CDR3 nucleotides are TGTGCCAGCAGCTTAGTGTCTCAGCGGTTCTACGAGCAGTACTTC.

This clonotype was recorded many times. The chain's CDR3 is CASRVREDSPLHF. In DNA, the CDR3 is TGTGCCAGTAGGGTCAGGGAGGATTCACCCCTCCACTTT. This chain links TRBV28 with TRBJ1-6; D is possibly TRBD1 (5 bases). Germline V gene data show CDR1 as MDHEN and CDR2 as SYDVKM. V gave up 9 bases and J gave up 8 bases, with 14 bases separating them. The length of the CDR3 is 13 residues.

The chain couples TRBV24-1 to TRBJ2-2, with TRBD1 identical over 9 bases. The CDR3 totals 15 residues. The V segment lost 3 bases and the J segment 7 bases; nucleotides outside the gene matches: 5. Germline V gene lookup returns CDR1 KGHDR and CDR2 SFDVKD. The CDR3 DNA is TGTGCCACCAGTGATGCGGGACAGGGAGTCGGGGAGCTGTTTTTT. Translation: CATSDAGQGVGELFF.

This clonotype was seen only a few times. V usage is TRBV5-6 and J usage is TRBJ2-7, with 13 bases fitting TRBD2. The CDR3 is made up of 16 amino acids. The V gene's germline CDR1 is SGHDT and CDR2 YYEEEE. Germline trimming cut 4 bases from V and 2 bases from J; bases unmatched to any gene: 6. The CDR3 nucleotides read TGTGCCAGCAGCCCGGGACTAGCGGGACAGGCCTACGAGCAGTACTTC. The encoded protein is CASSPGLAGQAYEQYF.

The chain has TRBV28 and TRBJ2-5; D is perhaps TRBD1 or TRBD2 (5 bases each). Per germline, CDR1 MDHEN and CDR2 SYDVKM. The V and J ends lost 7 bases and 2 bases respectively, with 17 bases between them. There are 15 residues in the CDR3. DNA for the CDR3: TGTGCCAGCAATCGAGGGGCAACCGGGCAAGAGACCCAGTACTTC. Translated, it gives CASNRGATGQETQYF.

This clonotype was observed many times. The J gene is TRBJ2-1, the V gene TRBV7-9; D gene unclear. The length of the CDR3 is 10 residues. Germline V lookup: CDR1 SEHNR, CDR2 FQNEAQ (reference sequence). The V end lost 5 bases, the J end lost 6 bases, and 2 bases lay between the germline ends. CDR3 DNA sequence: TGTGCCAGCAGCGTCAATGAGCAGTTCTTC. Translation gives CASSVNEQFF.

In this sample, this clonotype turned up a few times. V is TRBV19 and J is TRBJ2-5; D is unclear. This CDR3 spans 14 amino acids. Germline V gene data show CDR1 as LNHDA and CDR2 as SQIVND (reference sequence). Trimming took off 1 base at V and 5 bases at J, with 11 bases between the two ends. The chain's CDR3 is CASSIVARKETQYF. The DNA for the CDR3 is TGTGCCAGTAGTATAGTGGCCAGGAAGGAGACCCAGTACTTC.

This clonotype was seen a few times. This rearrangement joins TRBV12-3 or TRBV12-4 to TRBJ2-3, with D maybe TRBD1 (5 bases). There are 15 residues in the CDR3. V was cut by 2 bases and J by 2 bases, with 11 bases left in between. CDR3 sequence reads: CASSLRAGYTDTQYF. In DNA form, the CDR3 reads TGTGCCAGCAGTTTAAGGGCAGGGTACACAGATACGCAGTATTTT.

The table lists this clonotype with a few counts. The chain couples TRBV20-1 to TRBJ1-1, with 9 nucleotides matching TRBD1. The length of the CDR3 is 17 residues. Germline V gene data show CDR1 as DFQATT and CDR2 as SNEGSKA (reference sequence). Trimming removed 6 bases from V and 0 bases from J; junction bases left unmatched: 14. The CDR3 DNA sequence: TGCAGTGCCGACGGGACAGGGAGCTCCCCTATGAACACTGAAGCTTTCTTT. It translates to CSADGTGSSPMNTEAFF.

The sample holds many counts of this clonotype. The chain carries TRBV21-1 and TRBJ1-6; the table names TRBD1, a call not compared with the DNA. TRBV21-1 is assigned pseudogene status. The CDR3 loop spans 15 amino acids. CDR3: CASSPFRVANSPLHF. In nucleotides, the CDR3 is TGTGCCAGCAGCCCTTTCAGGGTAGCTAATTCACCCCTCCACTTT.

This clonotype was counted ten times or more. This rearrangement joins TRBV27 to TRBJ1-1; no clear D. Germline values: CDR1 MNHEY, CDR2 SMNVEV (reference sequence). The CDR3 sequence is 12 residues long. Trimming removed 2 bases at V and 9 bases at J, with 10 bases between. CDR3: CASSLIGDKAFF. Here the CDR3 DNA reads TGTGCCAGCAGTTTAATCGGGGATAAAGCTTTCTTT.

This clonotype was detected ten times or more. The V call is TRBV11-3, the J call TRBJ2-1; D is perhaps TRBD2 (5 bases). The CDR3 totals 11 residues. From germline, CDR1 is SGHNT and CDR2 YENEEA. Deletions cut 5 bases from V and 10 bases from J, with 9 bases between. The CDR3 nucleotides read TGTGCCAGCAGCAGGGAGAGGGAGCAGTTCTTC. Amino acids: CASSREREQFF.

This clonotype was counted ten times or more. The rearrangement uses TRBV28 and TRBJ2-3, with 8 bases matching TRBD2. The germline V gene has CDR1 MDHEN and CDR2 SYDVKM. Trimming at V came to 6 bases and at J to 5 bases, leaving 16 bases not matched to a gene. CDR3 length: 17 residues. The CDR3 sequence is CASSFLTAGGEGDTQYF. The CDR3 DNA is TGTGCCAGCAGCTTCCTCACCGCGGGAGGAGAGGGAGATACGCAGTATTTT. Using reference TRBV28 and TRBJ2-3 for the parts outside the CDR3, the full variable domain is DVKVTQSSRYLVKRTGEKVFLECVQDMDHENMFWYRQDPGLGLRLIYFSYDVKMKEKGDIPEGYSVSREKKERFSLILESASTNQTSMYLCASSFLTAGGEGDTQYFGPGTRLTVL.

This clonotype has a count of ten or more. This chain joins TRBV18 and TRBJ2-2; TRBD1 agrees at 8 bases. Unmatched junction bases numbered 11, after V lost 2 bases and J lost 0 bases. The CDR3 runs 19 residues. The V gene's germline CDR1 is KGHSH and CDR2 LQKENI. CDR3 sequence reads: CASSPTLRTGRANTGELFF. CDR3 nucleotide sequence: TGTGCCAGCTCACCAACCCTGCGGACAGGGCGCGCGAACACCGGGGAGCTGTTTTTT.